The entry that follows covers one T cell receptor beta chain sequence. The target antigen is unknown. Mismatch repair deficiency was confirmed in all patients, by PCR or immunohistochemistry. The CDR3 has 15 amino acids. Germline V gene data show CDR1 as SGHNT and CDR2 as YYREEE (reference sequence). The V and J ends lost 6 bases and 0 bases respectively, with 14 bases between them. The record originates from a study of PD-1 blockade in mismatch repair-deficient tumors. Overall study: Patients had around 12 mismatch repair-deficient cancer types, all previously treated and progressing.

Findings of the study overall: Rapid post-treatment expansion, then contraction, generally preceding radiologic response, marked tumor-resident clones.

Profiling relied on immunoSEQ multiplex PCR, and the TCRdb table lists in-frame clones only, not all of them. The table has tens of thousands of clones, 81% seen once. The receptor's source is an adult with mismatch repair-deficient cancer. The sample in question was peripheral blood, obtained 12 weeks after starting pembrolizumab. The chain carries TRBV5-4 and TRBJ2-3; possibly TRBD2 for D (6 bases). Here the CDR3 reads CASTPGLASTDTQYF. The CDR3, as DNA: TGTGCCAGCACCCCTGGGCTAGCGAGCACAGATACGCAGTATTTT.